One sample yielded the 2 T cell receptor beta chains listed below, sequenced in a study of vaccination and CD4 T cells after COVID-19. Antigens of these TCRs are unknown. With the Oncomine TCR Beta short-read assay, DNA from cultured CD4+ T cells was sequenced. A single record per CDR3 protein comes from TCRdb applying MiXCR to the PCR reads. The sample records some 15,000 distinct CDR3 sequences, about 73% being singletons. Treatment meaning: approximately 10-day PBMC culture with coronavirus spike peptide pools or control peptides (ViraFEST assay). The specimen sequenced was CD4+ T cells from blood, cultured in vitro. The receptor set was obtained from a human donor who had recovered from COVID-19.

V and J are TRBV7-3 and TRBJ2-1; the D gene is possibly TRBD2 (5 bases). Trimming shortened V by 5 bases and J by 4 bases, and 21 bases separated the two germline ends. The CDR3 spans 17 residues. Germline CDR1 and CDR2: SGHTA and FQGTGA. As DNA, the CDR3 is TGTGCCAGCAGCCAAACCCCAACTAGTGTCGGTTACAATGAGCAGTTCTTC. Protein: CASSQTPTSVGYNEQFF. The full variable domain, completed using reference TRBV7-3 and TRBJ2-1, is GAGVSQTPSNKVTEKGKYVELRCDPISGHTALYWYRQSLGQGPEFLIYFQGTGAADDSGLPNDRFFAVRPEGSVSTLKIQRTERGDSAVYLCASSQTPTSVGYNEQFFGPGTRLTVL.

This chain uses TRBV7-3 with TRBJ1-1, with 8 bases identical to TRBD1. V shed 3 bases, J shed 1 base, and the junction held 1 base outside the gene matches. This CDR3 spans 14 amino acids. The germline CDR1 and CDR2 sequences are SGHTA and FQGTGA. In DNA form, the CDR3 reads TGTGCCAGCAGCTTGGACAGGGAGAACACTGAAGCTTTCTTT. Residues: CASSLDRENTEAFF.